The 20 T cell receptor beta chains given below trace back to one sample, sequenced in a study of T cells expressing NK-cell markers. Reanalyzing the 5' RACE reads, TCRdb keeps one entry per CDR3 protein, without DNA. The table lists some 450,000 distinct CDR3 sequences. The sample consisted of blood T cells: a sorted CD56 or NKG2C T cell subset, CD4+ or CD8+ T cells, or bulk PBMC T cells (not recorded which). The receptors were gathered from a woman aged 18-70 years in good health.

The rearrangement links TRBV6-5 to TRBJ2-3. CDR3 length equals 15 residues. CDR1 MNHEY and CDR2 SVGAGI come from the germline V gene. The CDR3 is CASSYYEGVTDTQYF.

This sequence joins TRBV12-3 or TRBV12-4 and TRBJ2-1; lacking DNA, the TRBD1 call made by TCRdb goes unchecked. The length of the CDR3 is 17 residues. This chain's CDR3 is CASTPRAAGSSYNEQFF.

The gene calls are TRBV9 and TRBJ2-1. This CDR3 contains 13 residues. The germline CDR1 and CDR2 sequences are SGDLS and YYNGEE. The CDR3 reads CASSVGRLDEQFF.

The CDR3 sequence is CASSLATGASTDTQYF. This chain links TRBV7-9 with TRBJ2-3. This CDR3 contains 16 residues. From germline, CDR1 is SEHNR and CDR2 FQNEAQ (reference sequence). Full variable domain (missing parts from reference TRBV7-9 and TRBJ2-3): DTGVSQNPRHKITKRGQNVTFRCDPISEHNRLYWYRQTLGQGPEFLTYFQNEAQLEKSRLLSDRFSAERPKGSFSTLEIQRTEQGDSAMYLCASSLATGASTDTQYFGPGTRLTVL.

The gene calls are TRBV30 and TRBJ1-1; TCRdb picks TRBD1, but there is no DNA to check that call. CDR3 length equals 15 residues. CDR1 and CDR2 (germline): GTSNPN, SVGIG (reference sequence). The CDR3: CACHRPGADNTEAFF.

The chain recombines TRBV4-1 with TRBJ1-2; TCRdb proposes TRBD1, but this gene call is untestable without DNA. The germline V gene has CDR1 MGHRA and CDR2 YSYEKL. This CDR3 comprises 15 residues. This CDR3 reads CASSPNIDRRYGYTF.

V is TRBV6-5 and J is TRBJ2-2; TCRdb's assignment of TRBD2 cannot be checked, as there is no DNA. The CDR3 is 15 amino acids. The germline gives CDR1 MNHEY, CDR2 SVGAGI. The CDR3 sequence: CASSYGRAITGELFF.

The chain has TRBV5-6 and TRBJ2-5. CDR3 length equals 15 residues. The germline gives CDR1 SGHDT, CDR2 YYEEEE. The CDR3 sequence: CASSLAGGYQETQYF.

The chain joins TRBV5-6 to TRBJ1-1; TCRdb indicates TRBD1, and absent DNA this call remains unverified. The CDR3 is 15 residues long. Germline values: CDR1 SGHDT, CDR2 YYEEEE. CDR3: CASSNSPGQGFGAFF.

The V gene is TRBV20-1, the J gene TRBJ2-1. The CDR3 covers 12 residues. The germline V gene has CDR1 DFQATT and CDR2 SNEGSKA (reference sequence). This CDR3 reads CSADGSYNEQFF.

The rearrangement uses TRBV7-2 and TRBJ2-7; TCRdb lists TRBD1, though no DNA is available to test this call. Per the germline V gene, CDR1 is SGHTA and CDR2 is FQGNSA. This CDR3 comprises 14 residues. This CDR3 is CASSSRGPPYEQYF.

The chain links TRBV6-2 or TRBV6-3 to TRBJ1-5; TCRdb indicates TRBD1, and absent DNA this call remains unverified. This CDR3 has 14 amino acids. CDR1 and CDR2 (germline): MNHEY, SVGEGT. CDR3 region: CASSQGGPNQPQHF.

This chain joins TRBV5-1 and TRBJ2-1; TCRdb gives TRBD2 as the D gene, but with no DNA this cannot be confirmed. CDR1 SGHRS and CDR2 YFSETQ come from the germline V gene. CDR3 length: 15 residues. The CDR3 sequence: CASSDTSGKYNEQFF.

V and J are TRBV29-1 and TRBJ2-2; no DNA is available, so the TRBD1 call from TCRdb remains unchecked. Germline V lookup: CDR1 SQVTM, CDR2 ANQGSEA. This CDR3 has 14 amino acids. This chain's CDR3 is CSVRPDRNTGELFF.

The chain is built from TRBV12-3 or TRBV12-4 and TRBJ1-6; TCRdb's D call of TRBD1 is untestable without DNA. The CDR3 extends over 14 amino acids. CDR3 residues: CASSPTGYNSPLHF.

V is TRBV14 and J is TRBJ2-4; TCRdb's D call, TRBD2, is unchecked because there is no DNA. This CDR3 has 15 residues. Germline V gives CDR1 SGHDN, CDR2 FVKESK. CDR3 loop: CASSQATLAGGPVDF.

CDR3 sequence reads: CAWSRGQVSDEAFF. The genes are TRBV30 and TRBJ1-1; absent DNA, TCRdb's TRBD1 call cannot be checked. CDR1 and CDR2 (germline): GTSNPN, SVGIG (reference sequence). The CDR3 has 14 residues.

V gene TRBV5-6 combines with J gene TRBJ2-1; TCRdb picks TRBD1, but there is no DNA to check that call. The CDR3 runs 14 residues. CDR1 is SGHDT, CDR2 YYEEEE, per germline. The CDR3 sequence: CASSYGTGMGEQFF.

The chain is built from TRBV20-1 and TRBJ2-5; TCRdb's D call of TRBD1 is untestable without DNA. CDR3 length: 15 amino acids. Germline V gene data show CDR1 as DFQATT and CDR2 as SNEGSKA (reference sequence). CDR3 sequence: CSASRGAAGVESQYF.

The V call is TRBV29-1, the J call TRBJ2-3. The V gene's germline CDR1 is SQVTM and CDR2 ANQGSEA. This CDR3 is built from 12 residues. CDR3 in amino acids: CSDDSDTDTQYF.